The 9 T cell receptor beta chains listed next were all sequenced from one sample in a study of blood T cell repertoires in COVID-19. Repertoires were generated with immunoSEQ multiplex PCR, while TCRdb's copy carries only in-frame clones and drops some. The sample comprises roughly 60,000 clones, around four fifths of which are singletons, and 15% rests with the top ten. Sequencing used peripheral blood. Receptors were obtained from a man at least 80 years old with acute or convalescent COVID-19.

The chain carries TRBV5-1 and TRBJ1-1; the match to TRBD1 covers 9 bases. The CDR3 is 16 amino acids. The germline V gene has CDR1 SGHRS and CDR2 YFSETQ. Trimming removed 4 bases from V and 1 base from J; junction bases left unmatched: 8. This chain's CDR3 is CASSNPGQGPNTEAFF. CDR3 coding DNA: TGCGCCAGCAGCAACCCAGGACAGGGGCCGAACACTGAAGCTTTCTTT.

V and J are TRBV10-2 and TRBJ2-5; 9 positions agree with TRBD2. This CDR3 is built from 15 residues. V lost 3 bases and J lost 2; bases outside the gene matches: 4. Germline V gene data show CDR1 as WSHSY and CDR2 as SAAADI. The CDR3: CASSDLAGRQETQYF. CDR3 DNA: TGCGCCAGCAGTGACCTAGCGGGGAGACAAGAGACCCAGTACTTC.

The CDR3 reads CASSRREGEGGYTF. CDR3 in DNA: TGTGCCAGCAGCAGGAGGGAGGGGGAAGGGGGCTACACCTTC. The V gene is TRBV6-5, the J gene TRBJ1-2; possible D gene TRBD1, 6 bases. Germline values: CDR1 MNHEY, CDR2 SVGAGI. V was pared by 6 bases and J by 8 bases, with 19 bases between. This CDR3 has 14 residues.

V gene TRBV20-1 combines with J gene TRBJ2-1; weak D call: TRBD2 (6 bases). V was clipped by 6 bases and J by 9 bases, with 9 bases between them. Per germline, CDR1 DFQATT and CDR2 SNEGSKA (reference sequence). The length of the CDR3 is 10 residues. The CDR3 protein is CSADGSEQFF. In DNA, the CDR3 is TGCAGTGCCGACGGGAGTGAGCAGTTCTTC.

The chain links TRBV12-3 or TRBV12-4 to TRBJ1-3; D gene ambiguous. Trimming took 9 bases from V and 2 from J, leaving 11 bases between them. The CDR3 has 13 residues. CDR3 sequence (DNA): TGTGCCAGTGCAGAGGTTGCTGGAAACACCATATATTTT. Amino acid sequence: CASAEVAGNTIYF.

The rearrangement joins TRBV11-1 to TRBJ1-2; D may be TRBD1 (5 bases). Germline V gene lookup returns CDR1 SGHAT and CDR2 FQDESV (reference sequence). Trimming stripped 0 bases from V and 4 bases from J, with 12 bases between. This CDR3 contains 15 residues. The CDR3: CASSLALRGFYGYTF. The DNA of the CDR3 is TGTGCCAGCAGCTTAGCGCTAAGGGGCTTCTATGGCTACACCTTC. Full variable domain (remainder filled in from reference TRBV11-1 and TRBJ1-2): EAEVAQSPRYKITEKSQAVAFWCDPISGHATLYWYRQILGQGPELLVQFQDESVVDDSQLPKDRFSAERLKGVDSTLKIQPAELGDSAMYLCASSLALRGFYGYTFGSGTRLTVV.

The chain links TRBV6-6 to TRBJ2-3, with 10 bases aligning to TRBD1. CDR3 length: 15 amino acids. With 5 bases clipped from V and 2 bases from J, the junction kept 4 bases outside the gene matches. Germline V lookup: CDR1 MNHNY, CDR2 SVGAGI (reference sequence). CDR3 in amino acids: CASSRTGGVTDTQYF. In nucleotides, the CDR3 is TGTGCCAGCAGTCGGACAGGGGGTGTCACAGATACGCAGTATTTT.

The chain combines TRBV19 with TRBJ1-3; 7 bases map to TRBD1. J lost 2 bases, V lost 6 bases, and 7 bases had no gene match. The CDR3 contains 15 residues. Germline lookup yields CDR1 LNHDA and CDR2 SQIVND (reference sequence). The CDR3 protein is CASRTRDSTGNTIYF. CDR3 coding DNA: TGTGCCAGTAGGACCCGGGACAGTACTGGAAACACCATATATTTT.

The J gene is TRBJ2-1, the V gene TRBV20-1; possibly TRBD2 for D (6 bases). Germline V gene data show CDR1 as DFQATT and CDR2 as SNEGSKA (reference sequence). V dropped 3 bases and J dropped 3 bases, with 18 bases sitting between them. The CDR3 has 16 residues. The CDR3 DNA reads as TGCAGTGCTAGTAACCGGGGGACTTCCCTCTACAATGAGCAGTTCTTC. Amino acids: CSASNRGTSLYNEQFF.